This paragraph covers one TCR beta chain sequence. Its antigen target is currently unknown. No much larger clonotype is one base removed from it; base qualities were not supplied. No patient had received any treatment before thyroid surgery. Using T-cell receptor beta sequencing, the study looked back at clinical samples from patients collected from the early 2010s to the late 2010s. CDR1 is given as MNHEY and CDR2 as SMNVEV, both from the germline V gene (reference sequence). The CDR3 covers 14 residues, taking in both the cysteine and the phenylalanine. Just CDR3 DNA is preserved here, 42 bases in frame from base 1. V has 6 bases trimmed and J has 2 bases trimmed; junction bases matching no gene number 2. The library relied on PCR. Sequenced on an Illumina HiSeq 4000. High-throughput sequencing was used to profile the CDR3 region of the TCR beta-chain in every patient. As for the authors' bioinformatics: CDR3 differences across clinicopathological groups were used to build a classifier for discriminating distant-metastatic papillary thyroid cancer patients. To measure repertoire diversity the researchers used the Shannon index, while the Morisita-Horn index served to gauge how similar the tumor and blood repertoires were. TCRdb trimmed public reads at Q25 via fastp, called clones via MiXCR and kept in-frame beta chains. It is TCRdb's table, rather than the study itself, that gives the V and J calls and clone size. For this sample the table gives some 14,000 clones, of which about 35% were detected only once. The top ten constitute roughly 9.6% of the sample.

The source of the sample is a study of metastatic and nonmetastatic thyroid tumors (dated by TCRdb to 2018 to 2020). In terms of the full investigation: Repertoires from peripheral blood and from tumor or nodule tissue samples of malignant and benign thyroid patients were compared. Study-wide findings and limitations: In both blood and tumor samples, malignant tumors were reported to have significantly higher TCR beta diversity than benign nodules.

Sequencing was carried out using tumor tissue. This receptor was identified in a male donor with papillary thyroid cancer or a benign thyroid nodule (not recorded which). Some clones in this sample may be carry-over from other donors' samples. The chain links TRBV27 with TRBJ2-7, and 12 junction bases match TRBD1. The nucleotide sequence is given as TGTGCCAGCAGGGGGACAGGGGGCCCCTACGAGCAGTACTTC. This yields the protein CASRGTGGPYEQYF.